This TCR beta chain was identified in a study of blood T cell repertoires in COVID-19. Looked up from germline, CDR1 is SEHNR and CDR2 is FQNEAQ (reference sequence). J was trimmed by 2 bases and V by 5 bases; bases with no gene match: 8. This CDR3 spans 15 amino acids. Only in-frame clones appear in the TCRdb table, and some are missing; sequencing was by immunoSEQ multiplex PCR. The repertoire holds 92,000 or so clones, 60% to 80% seen once, with around 14% in the top ten. The sample taken for sequencing was peripheral blood. This sequence originates from a woman over 75 with acute or convalescent COVID-19. This rearrangement joins TRBV7-9 to TRBJ1-2, with 7 bases matching TRBD1. In DNA, the CDR3 is TGTGCCAGCAGCCGCCTGGGACAGACGAACTATGGCTACACCTTC. Its translation: CASSRLGQTNYGYTF.